The 24 T cell receptor beta chains below all came from one sample that was sequenced in a study of T-cell reconstitution after alpha-beta-depleted transplantation in children. Library preparation (for TCRbeta) was performed with unique molecular identifiers. TCRdb recomputed calls from the PCR reads with MiXCR, one row per CDR3 protein. Of some 390,000 distinct CDR3 sequences listed, roughly 20% are singletons. The material sequenced was PBMCs from the stem cell graft donor, taken from the stem cell graft. These receptor sequences come from a human donor who donated a stem cell graft to a child with acute myeloid leukemia.

The DNA for the CDR3 is TGCGCCAGCAGCCAGCCGGGACAGCTCTACAATGAGCAGTTCTTC. Translation gives CASSQPGQLYNEQFF. This rearrangement joins TRBV4-1 to TRBJ2-1, with 7 bases aligning to TRBD1. J gave up 3 bases and V 3 bases, and 5 bases lay outside the gene matches. Germline-derived CDR1 and CDR2 are MGHRA and YSYEKL. The CDR3 is made up of 15 amino acids.

Details on this clonotype: The junction does not match germline at one end; this may be a read error. The rearrangement joins TRBV2 to TRBJ2-1, with 14 bases fitting TRBD2. The V gene's germline CDR1 is SNHLY and CDR2 FYNNEI. CDR3 length: 18 amino acids. The CDR3 here is CTSSLNPGTSGSVNEQFF. CDR3 nucleotides: TGTACCAGCAGTCTAAACCCAGGGACTAGCGGGAGTGTCAATGAGCAGTTCTTC.

A few counts support this clonotype. This chain connects TRBV20-1 to TRBJ2-7; perhaps TRBD2 as D (6 bases). The length of the CDR3 is 15 residues. The germline gives CDR1 DFQATT, CDR2 SNEGSKA (reference sequence). With 0 bases removed from V and 2 bases from J, the gap between germline ends came to 14 bases. The CDR3 loop reads CSARDAEGLPYEQYF. In DNA form, the CDR3 reads TGCAGTGCTAGAGATGCCGAAGGACTACCCTACGAGCAGTACTTC.

This clonotype was counted between two and nine times. V gene TRBV12-3 or TRBV12-4 combines with J gene TRBJ2-3; 14 bases match TRBD2. V shed 5 bases and J 4 bases; nucleotides not matched to a gene: 14. CDR3 length: 19 amino acids. This CDR3 reads CASSPGTSGGRLWADTQYF. Written as DNA, the CDR3 is TGTGCCAGCAGTCCCGGGACTAGCGGGGGTCGACTCTGGGCAGATACGCAGTATTTT.

This clonotype was seen a handful of times. The chain recombines TRBV29-1 with TRBJ1-1, with 11 positions matching TRBD1. Per germline, CDR1 SQVTM and CDR2 ANQGSEA. The CDR3 consists of 12 residues. The J segment lost 7 bases and the V segment lost 7 bases, leaving 5 bases of the junction unmatched. In nucleotides, the CDR3 is TGCAGCGGATGGGACAGGGGGAGTGAAGCTTTCTTT. Its protein is CSGWDRGSEAFF.

This clonotype has more than one count but fewer than ten. The V and J genes are TRBV5-1 and TRBJ2-7; D might be TRBD1 (5 bases). V lost 0 bases, J lost 0 bases, and 10 bases lay in between. The CDR3 contains 15 residues. CDR1 and CDR2 (germline): SGHRS, YFSETQ. This chain's CDR3 is CASSLERGTSYEQYF. Here the CDR3 DNA reads TGCGCCAGCAGCTTGGAAAGGGGCACCTCCTACGAGCAGTACTTC.

The genes are TRBV6-2 or TRBV6-3 and TRBJ2-1, with 8 bases aligning to TRBD1. V lost 4 bases to trimming and J lost 11 bases; unmatched junction nucleotides: 4. Germline lookup yields CDR1 MNHEY and CDR2 SVGEGT. The CDR3 covers 12 residues. CDR3 residues: CASSSDRVKQFF. CDR3 DNA: TGTGCCAGCAGTTCGGACAGGGTAAAGCAGTTCTTC.

This chain joins TRBV20-1 and TRBJ2-1, with TRBD2 matching 12 bases. The germline V gene has CDR1 DFQATT and CDR2 SNEGSKA (reference sequence). The CDR3 is 15 residues long. The V and J ends lost 4 bases and 10 bases, in that order; junction bases with no gene match: 11. The CDR3 loop reads CSATRLAGASPEQFF. CDR3 sequence (DNA): TGCAGTGCTACCCGACTAGCGGGGGCCTCCCCGGAGCAGTTCTTC.

The rearrangement uses TRBV4-1 and TRBJ2-7; TRBD2 might be the D (5 bases). The germline CDR1 and CDR2 sequences are MGHRA and YSYEKL. V was cut by 9 bases and J by 0 bases, with 15 bases left in between. The CDR3 is 14 amino acids. The CDR3 DNA is TGCGCCAGTGGCGTACGGGAAACCTCCTACGAGCAGTACTTC. It is translated as CASGVRETSYEQYF.

The V gene is TRBV7-2, the J gene TRBJ2-2; D possibly corresponds to TRBD2 (5 bases). The ends were cut back, 2 bases at V and 3 bases at J, with 10 bases in the middle. CDR3 length: 15 residues. The germline V gene encodes CDR1 SGHTA and CDR2 FQGNSA. The CDR3 protein is CASSLLRGYTGELFF. Written as DNA, the CDR3 is TGTGCCAGCAGCTTATTACGAGGGTACACCGGGGAGCTGTTTTTT.

J is TRBJ2-1 and V is TRBV9, with TRBD1 identical over 7 bases. Per the germline V gene, CDR1 is SGDLS and CDR2 is YYNGEE. V was clipped by 1 base and J by 4 bases; unmatched bases: 8. This CDR3 has 16 residues. The CDR3 reads CASSVIPGQAYNEQFF. The CDR3 DNA reads TGTGCCAGCAGCGTAATTCCTGGACAGGCATACAATGAGCAGTTCTTC.

This chain joins TRBV25-1 and TRBJ2-1; tentative D call: TRBD2 (5 bases). The CDR3 extends over 16 amino acids. V lost 1 base, J lost 8 bases, and 18 bases lay in between. CDR1 and CDR2 (germline): MGHDK, SYGVNS. CDR3 region: CASSEFLGGTGDEQFF. The CDR3 nucleotides are TGTGCCAGCAGTGAATTTCTAGGCGGCACCGGGGATGAGCAGTTCTTC.

The chain employs TRBV12-3 or TRBV12-4 and TRBJ1-5; 10 bases match TRBD1. V trimming: 5 bases; J trimming: 5 bases; junction bases outside the gene matches: 6. The CDR3 is made up of 15 amino acids. This CDR3 is CASSINDRGHQPQHF. CDR3 bases: TGTGCCAGCAGTATCAACGACAGGGGGCATCAGCCCCAGCATTTT.

The chain is built from TRBV4-1 and TRBJ2-2; 11 nucleotides align to TRBD2. Germline V lookup: CDR1 MGHRA, CDR2 YSYEKL. The junction had 8 bases not matched to a gene; V was cut back by 1 base and J by 7 bases. The CDR3 sequence is 17 residues long. The CDR3 sequence: CASSQVIVLAGVGELFF. CDR3 in DNA: TGCGCCAGCAGCCAAGTTATAGTACTAGCGGGAGTCGGGGAGCTGTTTTTT.

There are a few counts of this clonotype. This chain links TRBV12-3 or TRBV12-4 with TRBJ2-1; the match to TRBD1 covers 8 bases. The CDR3 is made up of 13 amino acids. The V gene end was trimmed by 6 bases and the J gene end by 9 bases; junction bases not matched to a gene: 7. The CDR3 DNA reads TGTGCCAGCAGCCCCGGACAGGGCGGTGAGCAGTTCTTC. It specifies CASSPGQGGEQFF.

This clonotype was seen a few times. The chain has TRBV11-2 and TRBJ2-1; D may be TRBD1 (6 bases). In germline, CDR1 is SGHAT, CDR2 FQNNGV. The CDR3 has 14 amino acids. Trimming stripped 8 bases from V and 7 bases from J, with 18 bases between. CDR3 protein: CASGLWGQRNEQFF. The CDR3 DNA follows: TGTGCCAGCGGTTTGTGGGGGCAGCGGAATGAGCAGTTCTTC.

This clonotype came up a few times. The genes are TRBV29-1 and TRBJ2-1; D is unclear. The CDR3 runs 10 residues. V lost 4 bases and J 6 bases, leaving 4 bases between the germline ends. Germline lookup yields CDR1 SQVTM and CDR2 ANQGSEA. Written as DNA, the CDR3 is TGCAGCGTTGTTATCAATGAGCAGTTCTTC. It specifies CSVVINEQFF.

J is TRBJ1-5 and V is TRBV20-1; 7 bases match TRBD1. J was trimmed by 4 bases and V by 4 bases; bases with no gene match: 10. From germline, CDR1 is DFQATT and CDR2 SNEGSKA (reference sequence). This CDR3 is 15 amino acids long. CDR3: CSATSGGQRNQPQHF. CDR3 in DNA: TGCAGTGCTACGTCTGGGGGACAGCGAAATCAGCCCCAGCATTTT.

The chain is built from TRBV7-2 and TRBJ2-7, with D maybe TRBD2 (5 bases). Trimming removed 2 bases from V and 4 bases from J, with 15 bases in between. Per germline, CDR1 SGHTA and CDR2 FQGNSA. This CDR3 contains 15 residues. The CDR3 loop reads CASSLKGEGEYEQYF. In DNA form, the CDR3 reads TGTGCCAGCAGCTTAAAGGGTGAGGGAGAATACGAGCAGTACTTC.

V usage is TRBV12-3 or TRBV12-4 and J usage is TRBJ2-2; D uncertain. There are 12 residues in the CDR3. Trimming stripped 8 bases from V and 5 bases from J, with 9 bases between. The CDR3 loop is CASGWGTGELFF. The CDR3 bases are TGTGCCAGCGGTTGGGGAACCGGGGAGCTGTTTTTT.

J is TRBJ2-1 and V is TRBV6-5, with 9 bases lining up with TRBD2. The germline V gene has CDR1 MNHEY and CDR2 SVGAGI. V was clipped by 2 bases and J by 4 bases; unmatched bases: 3. CDR3 size: 15 residues. The CDR3 nucleotides read TGTGCCAGCAGTTACCTAGCGGGGCCGTACAATGAGCAGTTCTTC. Protein sequence: CASSYLAGPYNEQFF.

About this clonotype: The germline gene is not matched at one end of the junction; a read error may be the cause. The CDR3: CCAVLAGGFWSYNEQFF. The CDR3 nucleotides are TGCTGTGCAGTTCTAGCGGGAGGGTTCTGGTCCTACAATGAGCAGTTCTTC. The J gene is TRBJ2-1, the V gene TRBV20-1, with TRBD2 identical over 12 bases. The CDR3 extends over 17 amino acids. The germline CDR1 and CDR2 sequences are DFQATT and SNEGSKA (reference sequence).

The chain carries TRBV2 and TRBJ2-3; no definite D call. CDR1 SNHLY and CDR2 FYNNEI come from the germline V gene. This CDR3 has 12 amino acids. V lost 3 bases and J 10 bases, leaving 11 bases between the germline ends. The CDR3 sequence is CASSDGYIAQYF. The CDR3 DNA reads as TGTGCCAGCAGTGACGGCTATATTGCGCAGTATTTT. Full variable domain (rest looked up from reference TRBV2 and TRBJ2-3): EPEVTQTPSHQVTQMGQEVILRCVPISNHLYFYWYRQILGQKVEFLVSFYNNEISEKSEIFDDQFSVERPDGSNFTLKIRSTKLEDSAMYFCASSDGYIAQYFGPGTRLTVL.

This sequence joins TRBV12-3 or TRBV12-4 and TRBJ1-5; D uncertain. This CDR3 has 15 residues. Trimming cost V 3 bases and J 0 bases, with 9 bases left between them. Here the CDR3 DNA reads TGTGCCAGCAGTTTTTACCTCGATAGCAATCAGCCCCAGCATTTT. Protein product: CASSFYLDSNQPQHF.